The clone carrying this T cell receptor (beta chain) was detected ten times or more. The entry originates in a study of Graves' ophthalmopathy and Graves' hyperthyroidism. RNA served as the template for amplifying TCR beta CDR3 regions. RT-PCR with HTBI primers came first, then second-round multiplex PCR. TCRdb recomputed calls from the multiplex PCR reads with MiXCR, one row per CDR3 protein. This table holds a few hundred thousand distinct CDR3 sequences, roughly 21% found once. The sequence derives from a woman aged 18-29 years with stable Graves' hyperthyroidism. Sample: peripheral blood.

The CDR3 sequence is CAISESVGGGYEQYF. CDR3 nucleotides: TGTGCCATCAGTGAGTCCGTGGGGGGTGGCTACGAGCAGTACTTC. J is TRBJ2-7 and V is TRBV10-3, with a weak D call TRBD2 (6 bases). Trimming left V 0 bases short and J 3 bases short, with 12 bases between. The CDR3 has 15 amino acids. Germline V lookup: CDR1 ENHRY, CDR2 SYGVKD.